The TCR beta chain described here comes from a study of T cell repertoires in cytomegalovirus infection. Study-wide results and caveats: There were HLA-C-restricted CMV-specific TCR beta clonotypes dominating the ex vivo response.

In TCRdb, the reads were re-called with MiXCR into one record per CDR3 protein. Of 20,000 to 25,000 distinct CDR3 sequences in the sample, 42% were seen once. V lost 4 bases, J lost 7 bases, and 14 bases lay in between. The CDR3 has 15 residues. Germline CDR1 is SGHVT and CDR2 is SQSDAQ. Details on this clonotype: Its cognate antigen is unknown.

The specimen comprised CD8+ T cells from cultured PBMCs, sampled from culture after CMV antigen stimulation. This chain uses TRBV7-4 with TRBJ1-6; D not resolved. The clonotype originates from a human donor in good health (CMV status not recorded). Some clones in this sample may be carry-over from other donors' samples. The chain's CDR3 is CASSSRGGPNSPLHF. DNA for the CDR3: TGTGCCAGCAGCTCGCGTGGAGGCCCAAATTCACCCCTCCACTTT.